The 14 T cell receptor beta chains below come from one sample, sequenced in a study of Ad26.COV2.S vaccination and SARS-CoV-2 variants. Assay used: immunoSEQ multiplex PCR; TCRdb lists only in-frame clones, some missing. The repertoire holds some 350,000 clones, with approximately 84% as singletons. As to treatment: around 19 received Ad26.COV2.S at low or high dose, single or two shots; a few received placebo; per-sample allocation not given. Following the first vaccine or placebo injection, samples were taken on day 63. This material consisted of peripheral blood, taken in a trial of Ad26.COV2.S vaccine versus placebo. The receptors come from a person aged 18-65 years who received the Ad26.COV2.S COVID-19 vaccine or a placebo.

The J gene is TRBJ2-7, the V gene TRBV27; D is ambiguous. Germline CDR1 MNHEY, CDR2 SMNVEV (reference sequence). The CDR3 is 14 residues long. Between the trimmed V and J ends, which lost 5 bases and 2 bases, there was a span of 13 bases. The CDR3 DNA is TGTGCCAGCAGTCGCCGGGTCCCCACCTACGAGCAGTACTTC. It encodes CASSRRVPTYEQYF.

J is TRBJ1-5 and V is TRBV4-1; 10 bases are shared with TRBD1. V lost 1 base to trimming and J lost 2 bases; unmatched junction nucleotides: 2. Germline loops: CDR1 MGHRA, CDR2 YSYEKL. The length of the CDR3 is 16 residues. CDR3 coding DNA: TGCGCCAGCAGCCAAGGGGACAGGGGAGGCAATCAGCCCCAGCATTTT. Translation gives CASSQGDRGGNQPQHF.

This clone has at least ten counts. The chain is built from TRBV11-3 and TRBJ2-2; maybe TRBD1 (5 bases). Germline V gives CDR1 SGHNT, CDR2 YENEEA. The CDR3 length is 15 residues. The V end was cut by 3 bases, the J end by 5 bases, with 13 bases between. CDR3 residues: CASSLGRTRTGELFF. The DNA for the CDR3 is TGTGCCAGCAGCTTGGGGCGGACGAGGACCGGGGAGCTGTTTTTT.

The rearrangement joins TRBV6-5 to TRBJ1-4; D possibly corresponds to TRBD1 (5 bases). The CDR3 contains 15 residues. Deletions cut 6 bases from V and 4 bases from J, with 15 bases between. CDR1 is MNHEY and CDR2 is SVGAGI in the germline V gene. CDR3 loop: CASRLVSGLNEKLFF. DNA of the CDR3: TGTGCCAGCAGATTGGTCTCGGGACTTAATGAAAAACTGTTTTTT.

CDR3 sequence reads: CSASKGGGGGYTF. CDR3 in DNA: TGCAGTGCTAGTAAGGGTGGTGGAGGCGGCTACACCTTC. The rearrangement uses TRBV20-1 and TRBJ1-2; D is ambiguous. Trimming left V 3 bases short and J 8 bases short, with 16 bases between. The germline V gene has CDR1 DFQATT and CDR2 SNEGSKA (reference sequence). This CDR3 region has 13 residues.

The chain joins TRBV5-5 to TRBJ2-7; TRBD1 agrees at 9 bases. The CDR3 is 15 amino acids. The germline gives CDR1 SGHKS, CDR2 YYEKEE (reference sequence). The V gene end was trimmed by 4 bases and the J gene end by 2 bases; junction bases not matched to a gene: 7. The CDR3 reads CASSRRQGVTYEQYF. The CDR3 coding sequence is TGTGCCAGCAGCCGGAGACAGGGGGTCACCTACGAGCAGTACTTC.

The V gene is TRBV28, the J gene TRBJ1-1, with TRBD1 as a possible D gene (6 bases). The CDR3 has 12 residues. Trimming cost V 5 bases and J 8 bases, with 12 bases left between them. In germline, CDR1 is MDHEN, CDR2 SYDVKM. CDR3 amino acids: CASSRRGREAFF. CDR3 DNA: TGTGCCAGCAGTCGGCGGGGGCGGGAAGCTTTCTTT. Together with reference TRBV28 and TRBJ1-1, the CDR3 gives the full variable domain: DVKVTQSSRYLVKRTGEKVFLECVQDMDHENMFWYRQDPGLGLRLIYFSYDVKMKEKGDIPEGYSVSREKKERFSLILESASTNQTSMYLCASSRRGREAFFGQGTRLTVV.

The chain employs TRBV10-1 and TRBJ2-1; 8 nucleotides match TRBD2. The CDR3 covers 15 residues. Germline-derived CDR1 and CDR2 are WNHNN and SYGVQD (reference sequence). After removal of 2 bases from V and 2 bases from J, the junction contained 2 bases not matched to a gene. The CDR3 protein is CASSETGGAYNEQFF. The CDR3 nucleotides read TGCGCCAGCAGTGAGACCGGGGGGGCCTACAATGAGCAGTTCTTC.

V gene TRBV10-3 combines with J gene TRBJ1-2; no reliable D call. Germline CDR1 reads ENHRY; CDR2 reads SYGVKD. The CDR3 has 14 amino acids. The V and J ends lost 2 bases and 5 bases respectively, with 12 bases between them. The CDR3 region is CAISEAALPYGYTF. The DNA of the CDR3 is TGTGCCATCAGTGAGGCCGCACTTCCTTATGGCTACACCTTC.

The V call is TRBV24-1, the J call TRBJ2-2, with 10 bases aligning to TRBD1. With 4 bases clipped from V and 7 bases from J, the junction kept 5 bases outside the gene matches. The germline CDR1 and CDR2 sequences are KGHDR and SFDVKD. CDR3 length equals 15 residues. In DNA, the CDR3 is TGTGCCACCAGTGAGGGACAGGGGTTCGGCGGGGAGCTGTTTTTT. Translation: CATSEGQGFGGELFF.

CDR3 protein: CASSFGRNYGAQYF. CDR3 bases: TGTGCCAGCAGTTTCGGACGAAACTATGGTGCGCAGTATTTT. This chain links TRBV27 with TRBJ2-3, with D unclear. CDR1 and CDR2 from the germline V gene are MNHEY and SMNVEV (reference sequence). V lost 3 bases and J lost 10, with 17 bases in between. This CDR3 region has 14 residues.

The chain uses TRBV5-4 and TRBJ2-5; D possibly corresponds to TRBD1 (5 bases). The CDR3 runs to 13 residues. In germline, CDR1 is SGHNT, CDR2 YYREEE (reference sequence). V lost 7 bases to trimming and J lost 5 bases, with 15 bases between them. CDR3 nucleotide sequence: TGTGCCAGCGGCAAGTATAGGGGCGAGACCCAGTACTTC. Translation gives CASGKYRGETQYF.

This chain links TRBV5-1 with TRBJ2-3, with D perhaps TRBD2 (5 bases). This CDR3 contains 15 residues. Germline V gene sequence: CDR1 SGHRS, CDR2 YFSETQ. V gave up 5 bases and J gave up 2 bases, with 15 bases separating them. Written as DNA, the CDR3 is TGCGCCAGCAGTTCCGAGGGTAGATCCACAGATACGCAGTATTTT. Its protein is CASSSEGRSTDTQYF.

The chain joins TRBV20-1 to TRBJ2-3; no firm D call. The germline CDR1 and CDR2 sequences are DFQATT and SNEGSKA (reference sequence). This CDR3 contains 14 residues. V lost 3 bases and J lost 0, with 10 bases in between. The CDR3 nucleotides read TGCAGTGCTAGTCGCGCCTCTAGCACAGATACGCAGTATTTT. It translates to CSASRASSTDTQYF.